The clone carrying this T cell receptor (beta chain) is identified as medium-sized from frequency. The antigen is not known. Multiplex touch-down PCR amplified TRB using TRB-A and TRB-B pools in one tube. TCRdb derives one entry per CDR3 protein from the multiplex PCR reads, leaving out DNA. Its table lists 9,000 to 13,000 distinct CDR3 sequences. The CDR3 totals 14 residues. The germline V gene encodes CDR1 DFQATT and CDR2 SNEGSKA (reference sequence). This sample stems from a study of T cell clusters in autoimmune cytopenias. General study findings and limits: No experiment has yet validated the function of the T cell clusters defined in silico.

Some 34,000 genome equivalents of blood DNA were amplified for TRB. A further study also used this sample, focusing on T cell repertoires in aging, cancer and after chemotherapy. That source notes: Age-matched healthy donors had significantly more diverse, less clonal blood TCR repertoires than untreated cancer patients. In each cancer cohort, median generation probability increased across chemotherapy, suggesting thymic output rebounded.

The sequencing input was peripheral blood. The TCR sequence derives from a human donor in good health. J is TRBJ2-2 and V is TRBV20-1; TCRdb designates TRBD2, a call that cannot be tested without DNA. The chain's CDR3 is CSAREEGNTGELFF.